This passage covers 4 T cell receptor beta chains from one sample sequenced in a study of neoadjuvant anti-PD-1 for oral cavity cancer. Assay used: immunoSEQ multiplex PCR; TCRdb lists only in-frame clones, some missing. The table has more than 50,000 clones, around 85% seen once; the top ten hold about 2.5%. The sequencing here drew on PBMCs, taken before nivolumab (anti-PD-1) treatment. Receptors were obtained from a person between 40 and 85 years old with oral cavity squamous cell carcinoma.

The chain couples TRBV11-3 to TRBJ2-2; 10 nucleotides match TRBD2. V lost 3 bases and J lost 4; bases outside the gene matches: 5. Germline loops: CDR1 SGHNT, CDR2 YENEEA. There are 16 residues in the CDR3. The CDR3 coding sequence is TGTGCCAGCAGCTTGGCTAGCGGGGGTTTCACCGGGGAGCTGTTTTTT. This translates into CASSLASGGFTGELFF. The whole variable domain, remainder taken from reference TRBV11-3 and TRBJ2-2, is EAGVVQSPRYKIIEKKQPVAFWCNPISGHNTLYWYLQNLGQGPELLIRYENEEAVDDSQLPKDRFSAERLKGVDSTLKIQPAELGDSAVYLCASSLASGGFTGELFFGEGSRLTVL.

The chain combines TRBV6-5 with TRBJ2-7; 8 bases align to TRBD1. The CDR3 runs to 15 residues. Germline trimming cut 0 bases from V and 6 bases from J; bases unmatched to any gene: 7. Germline CDR1 reads MNHEY; CDR2 reads SVGAGI. CDR3 in amino acids: CASSYSRDRGREQYF. CDR3 nucleotide sequence: TGTGCCAGCAGTTACTCAAGAGACAGGGGACGCGAGCAGTACTTC.

The V gene is TRBV7-9, the J gene TRBJ2-1, with 11 bases aligning to TRBD2. The CDR3 is made up of 15 amino acids. J was trimmed by 5 bases and V by 1 base; bases with no gene match: 1. The germline V gene encodes CDR1 SEHNR and CDR2 FQNEAQ (reference sequence). The CDR3 loop is CASSLELAGDNEQFF. CDR3 nucleotides: TGTGCCAGCAGCTTAGAACTAGCGGGGGACAATGAGCAGTTCTTC.

This clone was seen more than once but under ten times. The rearrangement links TRBV5-1 to TRBJ2-1, with 13 positions matching TRBD2. Trimming cost V 3 bases and J 8 bases; bases outside gene matches: 11. In germline, CDR1 is SGHRS, CDR2 YFSETQ. This CDR3 comprises 17 residues. For the CDR3, the DNA is TGCGCCAGCAGCTCCCAACCAACTAGCGGGGGGGGAGATGAGCAGTTCTTC. Its protein product is CASSSQPTSGGGDEQFF.